These 11 T cell receptor beta chains were sequenced from one sample in a study of patients and donors after allogeneic stem cell transplantation. Via MiXCR, TCRdb re-called the RT-PCR reads, giving one row per CDR3 protein. In the table there are roughly 960,000 distinct CDR3 sequences, more than 15% of which are singletons. Material for sequencing was blood, either unsorted or a sorted T cell fraction (not recorded which). The receptors stem from a human donor who was either an allogeneic HSCT recipient or a stem cell or donor lymphocyte infusion donor (not recorded which). It is not recorded whose cells these are; they may come from a transplant donor.

This clonotype was detected many times. V is TRBV18 and J is TRBJ1-4, with a possible D match to TRBD1 (5 bases). V was shortened by 4 bases and J by 8 bases, with 20 bases between the two germline ends. This CDR3 region has 16 residues. Germline lookup yields CDR1 KGHSH and CDR2 LQKENI. The CDR3: CASSLWDFPGREKLFF. CDR3 DNA sequence: TGTGCCAGCTCACTATGGGACTTCCCTGGACGGGAAAAACTGTTTTTT.

The rearrangement uses TRBV7-9 and TRBJ2-2; D not certain. The germline gives CDR1 SEHNR, CDR2 FQNEAQ (reference sequence). The V end was cut by 5 bases, the J end by 0 bases, with 13 bases between. The CDR3 sequence is 16 residues long. The CDR3 sequence is CASSLPPISNTGELFF. CDR3 in DNA: TGTGCCAGCAGCCTCCCCCCGATATCGAACACCGGGGAGCTGTTTTTT. The full variable domain, in which reference TRBV7-9 and TRBJ2-2 provide the parts outside the CDR3, is DTGVSQNPRHKITKRGQNVTFRCDPISEHNRLYWYRQTLGQGPEFLTYFQNEAQLEKSRLLSDRFSAERPKGSFSTLEIQRTEQGDSAMYLCASSLPPISNTGELFFGEGSRLTVL.

This clonotype was seen more than once but under ten times. This chain links TRBV7-2 with TRBJ2-3; 7 nucleotides agree with TRBD2. The CDR3 is made up of 15 amino acids. Germline CDR1 is SGHTA and CDR2 is FQGNSA. The junction had 9 bases not matched to a gene; V was cut back by 1 base and J by 8 bases. CDR3 nucleotide sequence: TGTGCCAGCAGCTTAGTTGCGGCTAGCGGCCTTACGCAGTATTTT. Protein sequence: CASSLVAASGLTQYF.

The chain carries TRBV7-8 and TRBJ1-1; a weak D match, TRBD1 (5 bases). The CDR3 covers 14 residues. V lost 8 bases and J 0 bases, leaving 13 bases between the germline ends. Germline loops: CDR1 SGHVS, CDR2 FQNEAQ. For the CDR3, the DNA is TGTGCCAGCCGTGGGGCGGGGATGAACACTGAAGCTTTCTTT. Its translation: CASRGAGMNTEAFF.

This clonotype was observed many times. The rearrangement joins TRBV18 to TRBJ2-5, with unresolved D. Germline CDR1 reads KGHSH; CDR2 reads LQKENI. The CDR3 spans 12 residues. Trimming pared 8 bases from V and 4 bases from J, leaving 11 bases between. CDR3 in amino acids: CASSPAGETQYF. As DNA, the CDR3 is TGTGCCAGCAGTCCGGCTGGAGAGACCCAGTACTTC.

The V and J genes are TRBV11-1 and TRBJ1-2, with 9 positions matching TRBD1. Germline V gene data show CDR1 as SGHAT and CDR2 as FQDESV (reference sequence). Trimming removed 4 bases from V and 1 base from J; junction bases left unmatched: 1. CDR3 length: 14 amino acids. CDR3 coding DNA: TGTGCCAGCAGCTGGGACAGGGATAACTATGGCTACACCTTC. This encodes CASSWDRDNYGYTF.

This chain uses TRBV4-1 with TRBJ2-7, with TRBD1 as a possible D gene (5 bases). Germline CDR1 and CDR2: MGHRA and YSYEKL. The CDR3 loop spans 16 amino acids. V lost 3 bases and J 0 bases, leaving 15 bases between the germline ends. The CDR3 here is CASSHDSSCSSYEQYF. The DNA of the CDR3 is TGCGCCAGCAGCCATGACAGTTCATGTAGCTCCTACGAGCAGTACTTC.

This clonotype was recorded a few times. The genes are TRBV27 and TRBJ2-7; perhaps TRBD1 as D (6 bases). This CDR3 spans 13 amino acids. Trimming pared 5 bases from V and 6 bases from J, leaving 14 bases between. Germline V lookup: CDR1 MNHEY, CDR2 SMNVEV (reference sequence). The CDR3, as DNA: TGTGCCAGCAGTGGGCAGGGGAACTCCGAGCAGTACTTC. Its translation is CASSGQGNSEQYF.

This clonotype was recorded a few times. The chain combines TRBV5-1 with TRBJ2-5, with TRBD1 matching 8 bases. Germline loops: CDR1 SGHRS, CDR2 YFSETQ. V shed 6 bases and J 5 bases; nucleotides not matched to a gene: 6. There are 13 residues in the CDR3. The CDR3 loop reads CASTRTGSETQYF. In DNA, the CDR3 is TGCGCCAGCACCAGGACAGGGTCCGAGACCCAGTACTTC.

This clonotype has just a few counts. The chain links TRBV11-3 to TRBJ2-1, with D hard to call. Germline CDR1 SGHNT, CDR2 YENEEA. Trimming removed 0 bases at V and 8 bases at J, with 11 bases between. The CDR3 length is 14 residues. The CDR3 DNA follows: TGTGCCAGCAGCTTAGAAGTGGTAGGCGATGAGCAGTTCTTC. Its translation is CASSLEVVGDEQFF.

The V gene is TRBV18, the J gene TRBJ2-7, with D possibly being TRBD1 (6 bases). The CDR3 has 15 residues. Per germline, CDR1 KGHSH and CDR2 LQKENI. Trimming removed 6 bases from V and 0 bases from J, with 15 bases in between. In DNA, the CDR3 is TGTGCCAGCTCGCCCGACAGGCGACTCTCCTACGAGCAGTACTTC. This codes for CASSPDRRLSYEQYF.